These 23 T cell receptor beta chains originate from one sample sequenced in a study of OX40 agonist ivuxolimab in advanced cancers. The method was immunoSEQ multiplex PCR; TCRdb's version includes in-frame clones alone and lacks a portion of them. Of 70,000 to 90,000 clones listed, about 80% are singletons. This specimen was CD4+ or CD8+ T cells sorted from blood, taken in a trial of the OX40 agonist ivuxolimab. The receptors here all came from an adult with an advanced solid tumor such as melanoma, head and neck, liver or kidney cancer.

The rearrangement links TRBV5-6 to TRBJ2-7, with D possibly matching TRBD2 (5 bases). This CDR3 spans 14 amino acids. Deletions cut 6 bases from V and 0 bases from J, with 13 bases between. The germline CDR1 and CDR2 sequences are SGHDT and YYEEEE. The CDR3 sequence is CASKRHFSSYEQYF. CDR3 coding DNA: TGTGCCAGCAAGCGGCACTTTAGCTCCTACGAGCAGTACTTC.

V is TRBV21-1 and J is TRBJ1-1. TRBV21-1 is shown as a pseudogene. CDR3 length: 14 amino acids. CDR3 DNA: TGTGCCAGCAGCAAAGAACGGGGGTGGAGTGGTGCTTTCTTT. Translating gives CASSKERGWSGAFF.

The chain joins TRBV2 to TRBJ2-3, with D perhaps TRBD2 (5 bases). CDR1 is SNHLY and CDR2 is FYNNEI in the germline V gene. V lost 3 bases and J 5 bases, leaving 12 bases between the germline ends. This CDR3 comprises 14 residues. The CDR3 DNA follows: TGTGCCAGCAGTGACATCTGGGAGCAAGATACGCAGTATTTT. This encodes CASSDIWEQDTQYF.

This clone appeared many times. The same CDR3 arises from other DNA sequences in this sample as well. The chain uses TRBV28 and TRBJ2-7; D not resolved. V dropped 2 bases and J dropped 2 bases, with 4 bases sitting between them. The CDR3 length is 12 residues. CDR1 is MDHEN, CDR2 SYDVKM, per germline. The CDR3 reads CASSLSAYEQYF. The CDR3 bases are TGTGCCAGCAGTTTAAGCGCCTACGAGCAGTACTTC.

The chain has TRBV6-4 and TRBJ1-1; no firm D call. With 3 bases removed from V and 8 bases from J, the gap between germline ends came to 10 bases. Germline V gene data show CDR1 as MRHNA and CDR2 as SNTAGT. This CDR3 comprises 12 residues. CDR3 nucleotide sequence: TGTGCCAGCAGTGAGTTTGATCCAGAAGCTTTCTTT. Protein: CASSEFDPEAFF.

V usage is TRBV11-2 and J usage is TRBJ1-6, with 9 bases fitting TRBD1. V lost 5 bases to trimming and J lost 7 bases; unmatched junction nucleotides: 9. CDR1 and CDR2 (germline): SGHAT, FQNNGV. The CDR3 is 16 residues long. CDR3 protein: CASSPRTGVSNSPLHF. DNA of the CDR3: TGTGCCAGCAGCCCGCGGACAGGGGTGAGCAATTCACCCCTCCACTTT.

The V call is TRBV29-1, the J call TRBJ2-7, with D perhaps TRBD2 (5 bases). This CDR3 has 11 residues. From germline, CDR1 is SQVTM and CDR2 ANQGSEA. V gave up 5 bases and J gave up 5 bases, with 10 bases separating them. CDR3 DNA sequence: TGCAGCGTTTCGGACGGGGACGAGCAGTACTTC. This sequence encodes CSVSDGDEQYF.

The chain carries TRBV15 and TRBJ2-4; D may be TRBD2 (6 bases). The CDR3 consists of 15 residues. Trimming cost V 5 bases and J 8 bases, with 19 bases left between them. Germline loops: CDR1 LNHNV, CDR2 YYDKDF (reference sequence). This CDR3 reads CATSGGAGLRYIQYF. CDR3 nucleotides: TGTGCCACCAGCGGAGGGGCCGGACTAAGGTACATTCAGTACTTC.

This clone was detected only a few times. The chain is built from TRBV13 and TRBJ1-1; unclear D gene. Germline V lookup: CDR1 PRHDT, CDR2 FYEKMQ (reference sequence). The V end was cut by 5 bases, the J end by 4 bases, with 11 bases between. This CDR3 has 13 residues. The CDR3 DNA reads TGTGCCAGCAGCCGCCGGGTAGGCACTGAAGCTTTCTTT. As protein: CASSRRVGTEAFF.

This chain links TRBV6-5 with TRBJ2-7, with 9 bases matching TRBD1. Germline lookup yields CDR1 MNHEY and CDR2 SVGAGI. This CDR3 has 13 residues. V lost 6 bases, J lost 3 bases, and 3 bases stayed unmatched. The CDR3 is CASRSTGGYEQYF. CDR3 sequence (DNA): TGTGCCAGCAGGTCGACAGGGGGCTACGAGCAGTACTTC.

CDR3 DNA: TGTGCCAGCAGTTACTCCGGCGGCAACACCATATATTTT. Amino acids: CASSYSGGNTIYF. The chain couples TRBV6-5 to TRBJ1-3; D is uncertain. The CDR3 extends over 13 amino acids. Germline CDR1 and CDR2: MNHEY and SVGAGI. The ends were cut back, 0 bases at V and 7 bases at J, with 7 bases in the middle.

The chain carries TRBV13 and TRBJ2-5; 8 bases are shared with TRBD2. This CDR3 contains 16 residues. V dropped 5 bases and J dropped 5; count of bases not matched to a gene: 13. Germline V gene sequence: CDR1 PRHDT, CDR2 FYEKMQ (reference sequence). In DNA, the CDR3 is TGTGCCAGCAGCCTGCGGGGCGGGGGGAGAGAGGAGACCCAGTACTTC. Translated: CASSLRGGGREETQYF.

CDR3 DNA sequence: TGCGCCAGCAGCTTGTCAGTGGACTATGGCTACACCTTC. The encoded protein is CASSLSVDYGYTF. The genes are TRBV5-1 and TRBJ1-2; unclear D gene. This CDR3 has 13 residues. CDR1 is SGHRS, CDR2 YFSETQ, per germline. Trimming cost V 1 base and J 3 bases, with 7 bases left between them.

J is TRBJ1-2 and V is TRBV6-5, with a tentative D call TRBD1 (6 bases). Per germline, CDR1 MNHEY and CDR2 SVGAGI. The CDR3 is 14 amino acids. The V end was cut by 6 bases, the J end by 0 bases, with 11 bases between. The CDR3 bases are TGTGCCAGCAGGAAAACAGGGACTAACTATGGCTACACCTTC. The encoded protein is CASRKTGTNYGYTF.

A word on this clone: Different DNA sequences within this sample yield the same CDR3. J is TRBJ2-5 and V is TRBV5-1; 10 positions match TRBD1. Germline V gene lookup returns CDR1 SGHRS and CDR2 YFSETQ. J lost 3 bases, V lost 0 bases, and 2 bases had no gene match. This CDR3 spans 15 amino acids. The CDR3 DNA reads TGCGCCAGCAGCTTGGTTGGGACAGGGGAAGAGACCCAGTACTTC. Translation gives CASSLVGTGEETQYF.

This clone appeared a few times. The chain combines TRBV2 with TRBJ2-6; TRBD1 agrees at 8 bases. The germline V gene encodes CDR1 SNHLY and CDR2 FYNNEI. The CDR3 runs to 17 residues. With V trimmed by 4 bases and J by 3 bases, 8 bases remained unmatched. CDR3 DNA: TGTGCCAGCAGTGGGACAGGGAGGAGCTATGGGGCCAACGTCCTGACTTTC. Residues: CASSGTGRSYGANVLTF.

In DNA form, the CDR3 reads TGTGCCAGCAGTCGAGACAGGGGGCTCGGTTCACCCCTCCACTTT. It encodes CASSRDRGLGSPLHF. The chain is built from TRBV5-6 and TRBJ1-6, with 10 bases identical to TRBD1. The J segment lost 9 bases and the V segment lost 5 bases, leaving 8 bases of the junction unmatched. The CDR3 has 15 residues. In germline, CDR1 is SGHDT, CDR2 YYEEEE.

This chain uses TRBV5-1 with TRBJ2-5; TRBD1 matches 7 bases. The V gene's germline CDR1 is SGHRS and CDR2 YFSETQ. V lost 4 bases to trimming and J lost 1 base; unmatched junction nucleotides: 4. CDR3 length: 14 amino acids. CDR3 loop: CASSGGQPQETQYF. The CDR3 DNA sequence: TGCGCCAGCAGCGGGGGACAGCCCCAAGAGACCCAGTACTTC.

The chain has TRBV2 and TRBJ1-6; D not resolved. V was cut by 0 bases and J by 0 bases, with 6 bases left in between. Per the germline V gene, CDR1 is SNHLY and CDR2 is FYNNEI. The length of the CDR3 is 16 residues. CDR3 coding DNA: TGTGCCAGCAGTGAAGCCGGGTACTCCTATAATTCACCCCTCCACTTT. This encodes CASSEAGYSYNSPLHF.

The genes are TRBV7-9 and TRBJ2-5; 8 bases map to TRBD1. The V gene end was trimmed by 4 bases and the J gene end by 5 bases; junction bases not matched to a gene: 3. CDR1 is SEHNR and CDR2 is FQNEAQ in the germline V gene (reference sequence). CDR3 length equals 13 residues. The CDR3 loop is CASSSTGVETQYF. The CDR3, as DNA: TGTGCCAGCAGCTCGACAGGGGTCGAGACCCAGTACTTC.

This clone was seen only once. The CDR3 DNA is TGTGCCAGCAGCCCAAGTTATAGGGCGTTCACAGATACGCAGTATTTT. It encodes CASSPSYRAFTDTQYF. The chain carries TRBV7-9 and TRBJ2-3; D unresolved. The CDR3 contains 16 residues. CDR1 is SEHNR, CDR2 FQNEAQ, per germline (reference sequence). Between the trimmed V and J ends, which lost 5 bases and 2 bases, there was a span of 17 bases.

V is TRBV5-1 and J is TRBJ2-7; 7 nucleotides match TRBD1. Germline V lookup: CDR1 SGHRS, CDR2 YFSETQ. Unmatched junction bases numbered 11, after V lost 0 bases and J lost 2 bases. This CDR3 has 17 residues. As DNA, the CDR3 is TGCGCCAGCAGCTTGGGACAGGGAAAAAGAGGGACCTACGAGCAGTACTTC. This encodes CASSLGQGKRGTYEQYF.

The chain combines TRBV5-6 with TRBJ1-4; possibly TRBD1 for D (5 bases). Germline-derived CDR1 and CDR2 are SGHDT and YYEEEE. CDR3 length: 15 residues. Trimming removed 5 bases from V and 6 bases from J, with 17 bases in between. The CDR3 loop reads CASSTGTFEHEKLFF. Written as DNA, the CDR3 is TGTGCCAGCAGTACCGGGACCTTCGAACATGAAAAACTGTTTTTT.